Listed here is a single T cell receptor beta chain. Its antigen is not known. This specimen comes from a study of graft-versus-host responses after intestinal transplantation. Looking at the study overall: Multivisceral, liver-intestinal, or isolated intestinal grafts went to recipients. Anti-thymocyte globulin induction was given to all recipients, followed by tacrolimus and steroids for around three years. General observations from the study: Patients with graft-donor T cell macrochimerism had high graft-versus-host to host-versus-graft clonal ratios in allografts. Recipient marrow held GvH clones, some first seen in ileum or blood.

TCRdb's table, derived via immunoSEQ multiplex PCR, lists solely in-frame clones and lacks some. The sample holds more than 90,000 clones, 93% seen once. The CDR3 has 15 amino acids. The V gene's germline CDR1 is LNHDA and CDR2 SQIVND (reference sequence). With V trimmed by 5 bases and J by 5 bases, 4 bases remained unmatched. The sample here was unstimulated CD8+ T cells sorted from spleen or lymph node cells, taken before transplant. The genes are TRBV19 and TRBJ2-1; 12 bases align to TRBD1. This receptor was identified in a human donor who was the organ donor for an intestinal transplant. Written as DNA, the CDR3 is TGTGCCAGTAGTTGGGGACAGGGGGCTAACAATGAGCAGTTCTTC. Its protein product is CASSWGQGANNEQFF.